These T cell receptor beta chains were read from a single sample in a study of beta chain features in type 1 diabetes. Profiled with immunoSEQ multiplex PCR; TCRdb holds only in-frame clones, not every one. The sample records around 340,000 clones, 20% being singletons. The sample was naive CD4+ T cells from blood. These receptors were taken from a woman under 30 in good health. Each CDR3 is given with its conserved first and last residue. A D gene is named only where the DNA matches it firmly. Where a row states a size, it is once, few, many or the class of an expanded clone; other rows omit it.

clone size | J gene | D gene | V gene | CDR3 protein | CDR3 DNA
few | TRBJ2-3 | NA | TRBV4-1 | CASSHNYGGRTDTQYF | TGCGCCAGCAGCCACAATTACGGGGGGCGAACAGATACGCAGTATTTT
NA | TRBJ2-7 | NA | TRBV9 | CASSVQGNGEQYF | TGTGCCAGCAGCGTTCAGGGTAATGGGGAGCAGTACTTC
few | TRBJ1-2 | NA | TRBV4-1 | CASSQDQPRYGYTF | TGCGCCAGCAGCCAAGATCAACCGCGCTATGGCTACACCTTC
NA | TRBJ2-5 | NA | TRBV4-2 | CASSQEGGGQETQYF | TGTGCCAGCAGCCAAGAAGGGGGGGGGCAAGAGACCCAGTACTTC
NA | TRBJ1-2 | NA | TRBV25-1 | CASSLGSWNYGYTF | TGTGCCAGCAGTCTGGGGAGCTGGAACTATGGCTACACCTTC
NA | TRBJ2-5 | NA | TRBV2 | CASRTRAQETQYF | TGTGCCAGCAGAACTAGGGCCCAAGAGACCCAGTACTTC
NA | TRBJ2-7 | NA | TRBV5-1 | CASSLEGAEYEQYF | TGCGCCAGCAGCTTGGAAGGGGCTGAGTACGAGCAGTACTTC
few | TRBJ1-1 | TRBD1 | TRBV29-1 | CSARQGNTEAFF | TGCAGCGCCCGACAGGGCAACACTGAAGCTTTCTTT
NA | TRBJ2-5 | TRBD2 | TRBV30 | CAWSVRLAGGETQYF | TGTGCCTGGAGTGTAAGGCTAGCGGGCGGGGAGACCCAGTACTTC
NA | TRBJ2-6 | TRBD2 | TRBV19 | CASSIGASGSRLTSGANVLTF | TGTGCCAGTAGTATAGGCGCTAGCGGGAGTAGACTAACCTCTGGGGCCAACGTCCTGACTTTC
NA | TRBJ1-2 | NA | TRBV30 | CAWSVRGDGYTF | TGTGCCTGGAGTGTACGAGGTGATGGCTACACCTTC
NA | TRBJ2-7 | TRBD2 | TRBV7-2 | CASSSGTSGLYEQYF | TGTGCCAGCAGCTCCGGGACTAGCGGGCTCTACGAGCAGTACTTC
NA | TRBJ2-7 | TRBD2 | TRBV28 | CASKSSSGSSSYEQYF | TGTGCCAGCAAATCGTCCAGCGGGAGTAGTTCCTACGAGCAGTACTTC
NA | TRBJ1-2 | NA | TRBV18 | CASSPGGFYGYTF | TGTGCCAGCTCACCCGGTGGTTTCTATGGCTACACCTTC
few | TRBJ1-1 | NA | TRBV5-4 | CASSVDGMNTEAFF | TGTGCCAGCAGCGTGGACGGTATGAACACTGAAGCTTTCTTT
NA | TRBJ1-3 | NA | TRBV12-5 | CATSPDRSGNTIYF | TGTGCTACCAGCCCGGACAGATCTGGAAACACCATATATTTT
NA | TRBJ2-7 | TRBD1 | TRBV11-1 | CASRHRDSSYEQYF | TGTGCCAGCAGGCACCGGGACAGCTCCTACGAGCAGTACTTC
NA | TRBJ2-3 | NA | TRBV9 | CASSVGAYATDTQYF | TGTGCCAGCAGCGTAGGGGCGTATGCCACAGATACGCAGTATTTT
few | TRBJ1-1 | NA | TRBV9 | CASSVEGGAEAFF | TGTGCCAGCAGCGTAGAAGGGGGGGCCGAAGCTTTCTTT
NA | TRBJ2-5 | NA | TRBV19 | CASSIQVQETQYF | TGTGCCAGTAGTATACAGGTACAAGAGACCCAGTACTTC
NA | TRBJ1-1 | NA | TRBV7-9 | CASSHGVNTEAFF | TGTGCCAGCAGCCACGGGGTGAACACTGAAGCTTTCTTT
NA | TRBJ1-2 | NA | TRBV21-1 | CASSTGQNYGYTF | TGTGCCAGCAGCACAGGACAGAACTATGGCTACACCTTC
few | TRBJ2-1 | NA | TRBV20-1 | CSASPNNEQFF | TGCAGTGCTTCCCCTAACAATGAGCAGTTCTTC
few | TRBJ2-7 | TRBD2 | TRBV4-3 | CASSQDAGVGEQYF | TGCGCCAGCAGCCAAGATGCGGGGGTGGGCGAGCAGTACTTC
few | TRBJ2-7 | NA | TRBV2 | CASSPDFDEQYF | TGTGCCAGCAGTCCCGACTTCGACGAGCAGTACTTC
few | TRBJ1-2 | NA | TRBV2 | CASSTHRQDGYTF | TGTGCCAGCAGTACCCACCGACAGGATGGCTACACCTTC
NA | TRBJ2-5 | TRBD1 | TRBV29-1 | CSALGGQGHPQRETQYF | TGCAGCGCCCTTGGGGGACAGGGGCATCCCCAACGAGAGACCCAGTACTTC
NA | TRBJ1-1 | NA | TRBV29-1 | CSAGWGLNTEAFF | TGCAGCGCAGGGTGGGGTTTGAACACTGAAGCTTTCTTT
once | TRBJ2-1 | NA | TRBV7-9 | CASSPSSYNEQFF | TGTGCCAGCAGCCCCTCCTCCTACAATGAGCAGTTCTTC
NA | TRBJ2-5 | TRBD1 | TRBV2 | CASSQNRGGETQYF | TGTGCCAGCAGTCAAAACAGGGGCGGAGAGACCCAGTACTTC
NA | TRBJ1-5 | NA | TRBV7-2 | CASSAGGGIRSNQPQHF | TGTGCCAGCAGCGCCGGGGGGGGAATTCGCAGCAATCAGCCCCAGCATTTT
NA | TRBJ1-2 | TRBD1 | TRBV7-9 | CASSIQGAVYGYTF | TGTGCCAGCAGCATACAGGGGGCGGTCTATGGCTACACCTTC
few | TRBJ1-1 | NA | TRBV11-2 | CASSLYKQAFF | TGTGCCAGCAGCTTATATAAACAGGCTTTCTTT
few | TRBJ2-3 | TRBD2 | TRBV30 | CAWSAGLAGSTDTQYF | TGTGCCTGGAGTGCGGGACTAGCGGGAAGCACAGATACGCAGTATTTT
NA | TRBJ1-2 | NA | TRBV21-1 | CASSNAGDGPMYGYTF | TGTGCCAGCAGCAATGCAGGGGACGGACCGATGTATGGCTACACCTTC
NA | TRBJ1-1 | NA | TRBV9 | CASSAQRDVEAFF | TGTGCCAGCAGCGCCCAGCGGGACGTTGAAGCTTTCTTT
few | TRBJ2-2 | NA | TRBV5-1 | CASSFAGAGELFF | TGCGCCAGCAGCTTCGCAGGGGCCGGGGAGCTGTTTTTT
NA | TRBJ2-1 | TRBD2 | TRBV11-2 | CASSSSGRSYNEQFF | TGTGCCAGCAGCTCAAGCGGGAGGTCCTACAATGAGCAGTTCTTC
NA | TRBJ2-7 | TRBD1 | TRBV11-2 | CASSFDRGYYEQYF | TGTGCCAGCAGCTTCGACAGGGGGTACTACGAGCAGTACTTC
NA | TRBJ1-2 | NA | TRBV7-9 | CASSLHGQGHGYTF | TGTGCCAGCAGCTTACATGGGCAGGGGCATGGCTACACCTTC
few | TRBJ1-1 | TRBD1 | TRBV29-1 | CSAPGGQTNTEAFF | TGCAGCGCCCCCGGGGGACAGACGAACACTGAAGCTTTCTTT
few | TRBJ1-5 | NA | TRBV9 | CASSVDPSGNQPQHF | TGTGCCAGCAGCGTAGACCCGTCAGGGAACCAGCCCCAGCATTTT
NA | TRBJ2-3 | TRBD1 | TRBV9 | CASSLQGADTQYF | TGTGCCAGCAGCCTCCAGGGGGCAGATACGCAGTATTTT
few | TRBJ1-1 | NA | TRBV12-5 | CASGEQEGAFF | TGTGCTAGTGGGGAACAGGAGGGAGCTTTCTTT
NA | TRBJ1-2 | NA | TRBV18 | CASSGSNYGYTF | TGTGCCAGCTCAGGCAGTAACTATGGCTACACCTTC
NA | TRBJ2-2 | TRBD1 | TRBV5-1 | CASRRDRGTGELFF | TGCGCCAGCAGGCGGGACAGGGGAACCGGGGAGCTGTTTTTT
NA | TRBJ1-1 | TRBD1 | TRBV5-1 | CASSRDSPSLAFF | TGCGCCAGCAGTCGGGACAGCCCCTCTCTTGCTTTCTTT
NA | TRBJ2-1 | TRBD1 | TRBV5-4 | CASSLARQGKDEQFF | TGTGCCAGCAGCTTGGCAAGACAGGGGAAGGATGAGCAGTTCTTC
few | TRBJ1-4 | TRBD1 | TRBV7-9 | CASSSQGASEKLFF | TGTGCCAGCAGCTCACAGGGGGCCAGTGAAAAACTGTTTTTT
NA | TRBJ2-1 | TRBD1 | TRBV29-1 | CSVGGSGTGRYNEQFF | TGCAGCGTTGGAGGCTCCGGGACAGGCCGCTACAATGAGCAGTTCTTC
few | TRBJ2-7 | TRBD2 | TRBV11-2 | CASSFHSGASYEQYF | TGTGCCAGCAGTTTCCATAGCGGGGCCTCCTACGAGCAGTACTTC
NA | TRBJ2-1 | TRBD2 | TRBV15 | CATSTGTSDYNEQFF | TGTGCCACCAGCACCGGGACTAGCGATTACAATGAGCAGTTCTTC